This passage covers 28 T cell receptor beta chains from one sample sequenced in a study of T cell repertoires in cytomegalovirus infection (dated by TCRdb to the late 2010s). These reads were obtained on an Illumina HiSeq 1500. TCRdb handled the public reads itself, with Q25 trimming in fastp and clone calling in MiXCR, and kept productive beta chains. One record per CDR3 amino acid sequence lists the most common genes and DNA. The sample data list approximately 500,000 distinct CDR3 sequences, and approximately 15% of these were observed just once. Together, the top ten hold about 24% of the sample. Material: CD8+ T cells from PBMCs. The receptors stem from a human donor in good health (CMV status not recorded). Some clones in this sample may be carry-over from other donors' samples.

V is TRBV15 and J is TRBJ2-5; 7 nucleotides align to TRBD1. V gave up 0 bases and J gave up 5 bases; unmatched junction bases: 12. The CDR3 consists of 17 residues. Germline V gives CDR1 LNHNV, CDR2 YYDKDF (reference sequence). This CDR3 reads CATSREMGRDSGETQYF. In DNA, the CDR3 is TGTGCCACCAGCAGAGAAATGGGCAGGGACAGTGGGGAGACCCAGTACTTC.

This clonotype was counted a few times. The genes are TRBV27 and TRBJ1-2; D remains unclear. CDR3 length: 16 residues. CDR1 is MNHEY, CDR2 SMNVEV, per germline (reference sequence). V dropped 3 bases and J dropped 3 bases, with 17 bases sitting between them. CDR3 residues: CASSFSSGALDYGYTF. The CDR3 DNA follows: TGTGCCAGCAGTTTTAGTTCAGGAGCATTAGACTATGGCTACACCTTC.

This clonotype has a handful of counts. The rearrangement links TRBV12-3 or TRBV12-4 to TRBJ1-5, with D perhaps TRBD1 (5 bases). V was clipped by 8 bases and J by 3 bases, with 14 bases between them. The CDR3 consists of 14 residues. CDR3 DNA sequence: TGTGCCAGCCGGGGGGGAGGGAACAATCAGCCCCAGCATTTT. Amino acid sequence: CASRGGGNNQPQHF.

This clonotype has just a few counts. This chain connects TRBV30 to TRBJ1-1; 11 bases map to TRBD1. Germline V gives CDR1 GTSNPN, CDR2 SVGIG (reference sequence). V gave up 2 bases and J gave up 5 bases; unmatched junction bases: 4. CDR3 size: 14 residues. As DNA, the CDR3 is TGTGCCTGGAGTCCGGGACAGGGGGGAACTGAAGCTTTCTTT. This codes for CAWSPGQGGTEAFF.

The V call is TRBV25-1, the J call TRBJ2-1; D may correspond to TRBD1 or TRBD2 (5 bases each). V was cut by 4 bases and J by 4 bases, with 11 bases left in between. The germline V gene encodes CDR1 MGHDK and CDR2 SYGVNS. This CDR3 is 14 amino acids long. This chain's CDR3 is CASSAWDLYNEQFF. The CDR3 DNA follows: TGTGCCAGCAGTGCCTGGGACCTTTACAATGAGCAGTTCTTC. Variable domain in full (rest from reference TRBV25-1 and TRBJ2-1): EADIYQTPRYLVIGTGKKITLECSQTMGHDKMYWYQQDPGMELHLIHYSYGVNSTEKGDLSSESTVSRIRTEHFPLTLESARPSHTSQYLCASSAWDLYNEQFFGPGTRLTVL.

This clonotype was detected only a few times. This sequence joins TRBV29-1 and TRBJ2-7; D assignment may be TRBD1 or TRBD2 (5 bases each). Trimming pared 6 bases from V and 2 bases from J, leaving 20 bases between. Per germline, CDR1 SQVTM and CDR2 ANQGSEA. The CDR3 is made up of 15 amino acids. The DNA of the CDR3 is TGCAGCGTCGTACAATGGGACGGTTACACCTACGAGCAGTACTTC. Encoded protein: CSVVQWDGYTYEQYF.

The sample holds many counts of this clonotype. V gene TRBV5-4 combines with J gene TRBJ1-2; D uncertain. The CDR3 runs to 15 residues. Trimming removed 0 bases at V and 4 bases at J, with 13 bases between. Germline lookup yields CDR1 SGHNT and CDR2 YYREEE (reference sequence). The CDR3 sequence is CASSLDPDGSYGYTF. DNA for the CDR3: TGTGCCAGCAGCTTGGACCCGGACGGGAGCTATGGCTACACCTTC.

This clonotype was picked up a small number of times. This chain connects TRBV18 to TRBJ2-5; D is possibly TRBD2 (6 bases). Germline V gene lookup returns CDR1 KGHSH and CDR2 LQKENI. This CDR3 is 15 amino acids long. V was trimmed by 0 bases and J by 2 bases, leaving 10 bases between them. The CDR3 DNA reads as TGTGCCAGCTCACCACCCGGGGGTGCGCAAGAGACCCAGTACTTC. This sequence encodes CASSPPGGAQETQYF.

This clonotype was detected ten times or more. The rearrangement uses TRBV15 and TRBJ1-5; 9 nucleotides align to TRBD1. With V trimmed by 4 bases and J by 2 bases, 24 bases remained unmatched. This CDR3 is 22 amino acids long. The V gene's germline CDR1 is LNHNV and CDR2 YYDKDF (reference sequence). The CDR3 DNA reads as TGTGCCACCAGCAAGCTACCTTACCCGGGACAGGGCCTACCAGGGCGCAATCAGCCCCAGCATTTT. This gives the protein CATSKLPYPGQGLPGRNQPQHF. Drawing the rest from reference TRBV15 and TRBJ1-5, the complete variable domain is DAMVIQNPRYQVTQFGKPVTLSCSQTLNHNVMYWYQQKSSQAPKLLFHYYDKDFNNEADTPDNFQSRRPNTSFCFLDIRSPGLGDTAMYLCATSKLPYPGQGLPGRNQPQHFGDGTRLSIL.

In this sample, this clonotype turned up many times. CDR3 DNA: TGTGCCAGTAGAGAAACGGGACAGGGGATCGGCTACACCTTC. Encoded protein: CASRETGQGIGYTF. The V call is TRBV19, the J call TRBJ1-2; 10 bases line up with TRBD1. V was pared by 6 bases and J by 8 bases, with 9 bases of the junction left unmatched. Germline lookup yields CDR1 LNHDA and CDR2 SQIVND (reference sequence). The CDR3 has 14 amino acids.

The chain uses TRBV29-1 and TRBJ2-3, with D tentatively TRBD1 or TRBD2 (5 bases each). The V end lost 0 bases, the J end lost 1 base, and 11 bases lay between the germline ends. The CDR3 covers 15 residues. Germline CDR1 reads SQVTM; CDR2 reads ANQGSEA. CDR3 nucleotide sequence: TGCAGCGTTGAAGAGTTGGGGGTCGGCACAGATACGCAGTATTTT. It encodes CSVEELGVGTDTQYF.

This clonotype was recorded at least ten times. This sequence joins TRBV11-2 and TRBJ1-2; D unresolved. CDR1 and CDR2 (germline): SGHAT, FQNNGV. The CDR3 extends over 15 amino acids. Trimming took 4 bases from V and 5 from J, leaving 17 bases between them. The CDR3, as DNA: TGTGCCAGCAGCTCCCTTCGGGCGCCTAGGTATGGCTACACCTTC. Protein sequence: CASSSLRAPRYGYTF.

The genes are TRBV6-2 or TRBV6-3 and TRBJ2-1; 8 nucleotides line up with TRBD2. The CDR3 is 15 residues long. V shed 4 bases, J shed 8 bases, and the junction held 10 bases outside the gene matches. Germline V gene lookup returns CDR1 MNHEY and CDR2 SVGEGT. The CDR3: CASSSPGGGRDEQFF. The CDR3 DNA is TGTGCCAGCAGTTCTCCCGGGGGGGGGCGGGATGAGCAGTTCTTC.

This clonotype was picked up a small number of times. The chain uses TRBV19 and TRBJ1-1, with TRBD1 matching 10 bases. V dropped 7 bases and J dropped 4; count of bases not matched to a gene: 6. The germline CDR1 and CDR2 sequences are LNHDA and SQIVND (reference sequence). The CDR3 is 14 amino acids. The CDR3 bases are TGTGCCAGTACCTACGGACAGGGGGGCACTGAAGCTTTCTTT. As protein: CASTYGQGGTEAFF.

This clonotype was picked up many times. V usage is TRBV7-6 and J usage is TRBJ2-1; the D gene is possibly TRBD2 (5 bases). Trimming removed 4 bases from V and 6 bases from J, with 10 bases in between. Looked up from germline, CDR1 is SGHVS and CDR2 is FNYEAQ. The CDR3 contains 13 residues. CDR3 nucleotide sequence: TGTGCCAGCAGCTCCCGGACTGTCAATGAGCAGTTCTTC. The encoded protein is CASSSRTVNEQFF.

The chain is built from TRBV5-6 and TRBJ2-1; TRBD2 aligns across 13 bases. This CDR3 has 14 amino acids. Germline V gene data show CDR1 as SGHDT and CDR2 as YYEEEE. Losses at the gene ends were 1 base for V and 9 bases for J; bases not matched to a gene: 1. The CDR3 loop reads CASSLTSGRAEQFF. The CDR3 nucleotides read TGTGCCAGCAGCTTGACTAGCGGGAGGGCTGAGCAGTTCTTC.

The V and J genes are TRBV5-4 and TRBJ2-7; the D is unclear. Looked up from germline, CDR1 is SGHNT and CDR2 is YYREEE (reference sequence). The CDR3 spans 13 residues. Trimming shortened V by 5 bases and J by 2 bases, and 11 bases separated the two germline ends. CDR3 sequence reads: CASSPTPAYEQYF. The CDR3 DNA reads as TGTGCCAGCAGTCCTACACCGGCCTACGAGCAGTACTTC.

This clonotype was counted ten times or more. A junction boundary mismatches the germline segment, possibly from a read error. The chain uses TRBV7-9 and TRBJ2-3; 12 bases align to TRBD2. This CDR3 contains 16 residues. The germline CDR1 and CDR2 sequences are SEHNR and FQNEAQ (reference sequence). The CDR3 DNA is TGTGCCAGCAGAGGACTAGCGGGACTAAATACAGATCCGCAGTATTTT. Protein: CASRGLAGLNTDPQYF.

CDR3 region: CASSSSSGIYEQYF. In DNA, the CDR3 is TGCGCCAGCAGCTCCTCTAGCGGGATTTACGAGCAGTACTTC. The chain joins TRBV5-1 to TRBJ2-7; TRBD2 aligns across 9 bases. The CDR3 length is 14 residues. Per the germline V gene, CDR1 is SGHRS and CDR2 is YFSETQ. V gave up 3 bases and J gave up 4 bases; unmatched junction bases: 5.

This clonotype came up many times. This rearrangement joins TRBV27 to TRBJ2-5; D not resolved. The V gene lost 2 bases and the J gene lost 4 bases, with 14 bases spanning the gap. The CDR3 length is 15 residues. Germline CDR1 is MNHEY and CDR2 is SMNVEV (reference sequence). This chain's CDR3 is CASSLVKQRGETQYF. DNA for the CDR3: TGTGCCAGCAGTTTAGTTAAACAGCGAGGAGAGACCCAGTACTTC.

Comments on this clonotype: The missing conserved phenylalanine or tryptophan at the end of this CDR3 makes a read error likely. The chain couples TRBV3-1 to TRBJ1-2; D possibly corresponds to TRBD1 (5 bases). The CDR3 is made up of 15 amino acids. Germline V CDR1 and CDR2: LGHDT, YNNKEL (reference sequence). V was trimmed by 2 bases and J by 2 bases, leaving 12 bases between them. The CDR3 DNA reads TGTGCCAGCAGCCAATTGGGGCCACCCAACTATGGCTACACCTTA. It translates to CASSQLGPPNYGYTL.

The chain couples TRBV20-1 to TRBJ2-3, with D possibly TRBD2 on 6 matching bases. CDR1 is DFQATT, CDR2 SNEGSKA, per germline (reference sequence). Trimming removed 6 bases from V and 2 bases from J, with 15 bases in between. This CDR3 is 14 amino acids long. The CDR3 spells CSALRGLDTDTQYF. The DNA of the CDR3 is TGCAGTGCCCTACGGGGGTTGGACACAGATACGCAGTATTTT.

Ten or more counts support this clonotype. The V gene is TRBV7-2, the J gene TRBJ2-7; D remains ambiguous. The V end lost 3 bases, the J end lost 1 base, and 10 bases lay between the germline ends. The CDR3 runs to 14 residues. Germline CDR1 reads SGHTA; CDR2 reads FQGNSA. The CDR3 spells CASSFPTRSYEQYF. The CDR3 DNA follows: TGTGCCAGCAGCTTTCCGACACGATCCTACGAGCAGTACTTC.

This chain joins TRBV9 and TRBJ1-2, with no clear D. Looked up from germline, CDR1 is SGDLS and CDR2 is YYNGEE. V was cut by 4 bases and J by 12 bases, with 7 bases left in between. CDR3 length equals 9 residues. The DNA for the CDR3 is TGTGCCAGCAGCCCGAGGCACACCTTC. This encodes CASSPRHTF.

This clonotype was seen a few times. The genes are TRBV27 and TRBJ1-4; D possibly corresponds to TRBD1 (5 bases). V lost 0 bases and J lost 0, with 11 bases in between. The germline V gene encodes CDR1 MNHEY and CDR2 SMNVEV (reference sequence). The CDR3 extends over 17 amino acids. The CDR3 loop is CASSLSGADATNEKLFF. CDR3 sequence (DNA): TGTGCCAGCAGTTTATCAGGGGCAGACGCAACTAATGAAAAACTGTTTTTT.

The chain uses TRBV3-1 and TRBJ1-5, with D possibly TRBD1 on 6 matching bases. The germline V and J ends were trimmed by 2 bases and 11 bases, with 16 bases remaining between them. The germline CDR1 and CDR2 sequences are LGHDT and YNNKEL (reference sequence). The CDR3 totals 14 residues. In nucleotides, the CDR3 is TGTGCCAGCAGCCAATCGGGGGGGCAGGAGGCCCAGCATTTT. This encodes CASSQSGGQEAQHF.

Comment on this clonotype: A junction end diverges from the germline sequence, so it may reflect a read error. The chain carries TRBV7-6 and TRBJ2-7; 8 bases match TRBD1. CDR3 length equals 16 residues. Germline V gene data show CDR1 as SGHVS and CDR2 as FNYEAQ. As DNA, the CDR3 is TGTGCCGGCAGCTCCATGGACAGGGTAACGTTTCACGTGCAGTACTTC. Its translation: CAGSSMDRVTFHVQYF.

This clonotype has only a few counts. This chain uses TRBV19 with TRBJ1-5; 7 bases match TRBD1. V dropped 5 bases and J dropped 1; count of bases not matched to a gene: 8. CDR1 LNHDA and CDR2 SQIVND come from the germline V gene (reference sequence). This CDR3 spans 16 amino acids. The CDR3 here is CASSFSNRGSNQPQHF. The CDR3 coding sequence is TGTGCCAGTAGTTTCTCCAACAGGGGCAGCAATCAGCCCCAGCATTTT.